This T cell receptor beta chain was captured in a study of shared clonotypes between healthy human individuals. For this clone: The same CDR3 also results from other DNA sequences found in this sample.

HIV-negative, healthy adults without recent acute infections or vaccinations were the donors. Using immunoSEQ multiplex PCR, the repertoire was profiled, and TCRdb retains in-frame clones only, with some absent. The sample lists 2 million to 2.5 million clones; over 85% were seen once. This receptor was obtained from a man between 18 and 29 years old in good health. Sequencing was done on a sample of naive CD4+ T cells sorted from blood. The subset was: CD45RA+ positively selected.

The CDR3 DNA reads TGTGCCATCAGTGGACAGGGGTCCTCCTACGAGCAGTACTTC. Translation: CAISGQGSSYEQYF. The chain has TRBV10-3 and TRBJ2-7; 8 nucleotides agree with TRBD1. The CDR3 spans 14 residues. The ends lost 4 bases at V and 0 bases at J; junction bases unmatched: 2. The germline CDR1 and CDR2 sequences are ENHRY and SYGVKD.